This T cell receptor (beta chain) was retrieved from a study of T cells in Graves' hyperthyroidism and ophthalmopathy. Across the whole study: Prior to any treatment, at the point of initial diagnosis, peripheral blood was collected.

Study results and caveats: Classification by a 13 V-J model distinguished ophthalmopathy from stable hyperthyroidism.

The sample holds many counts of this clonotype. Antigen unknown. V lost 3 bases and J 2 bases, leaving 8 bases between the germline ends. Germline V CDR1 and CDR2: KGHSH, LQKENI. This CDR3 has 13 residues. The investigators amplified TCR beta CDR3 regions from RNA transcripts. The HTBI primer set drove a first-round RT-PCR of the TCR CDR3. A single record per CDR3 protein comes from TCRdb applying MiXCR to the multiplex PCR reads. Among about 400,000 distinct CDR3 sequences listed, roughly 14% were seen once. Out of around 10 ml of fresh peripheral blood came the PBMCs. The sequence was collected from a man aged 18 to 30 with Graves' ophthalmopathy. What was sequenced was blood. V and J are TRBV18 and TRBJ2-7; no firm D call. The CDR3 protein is CASSPTLTYEQYF. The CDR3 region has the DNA TGTGCCAGCTCACCGACATTGACCTACGAGCAGTACTTC.